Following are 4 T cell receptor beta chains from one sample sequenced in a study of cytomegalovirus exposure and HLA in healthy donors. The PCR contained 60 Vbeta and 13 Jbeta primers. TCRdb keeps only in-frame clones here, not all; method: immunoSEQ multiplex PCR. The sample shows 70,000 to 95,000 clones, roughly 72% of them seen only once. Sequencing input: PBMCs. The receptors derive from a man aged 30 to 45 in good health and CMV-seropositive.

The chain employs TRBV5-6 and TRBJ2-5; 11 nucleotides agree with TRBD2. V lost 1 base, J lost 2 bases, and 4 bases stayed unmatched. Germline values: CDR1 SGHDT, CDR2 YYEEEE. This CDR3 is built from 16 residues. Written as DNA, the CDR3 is TGTGCCAGCAGCTTGACTAGCGGGGGCCTACAAGAGACCCAGTACTTC. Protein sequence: CASSLTSGGLQETQYF.

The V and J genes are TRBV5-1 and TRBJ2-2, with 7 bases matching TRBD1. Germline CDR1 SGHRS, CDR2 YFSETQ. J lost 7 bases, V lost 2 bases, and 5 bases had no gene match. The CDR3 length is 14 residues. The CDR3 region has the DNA TGCGCCAGCAGCTTCACAGGGGTTGGCGGGGAGCTGTTTTTT. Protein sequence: CASSFTGVGGELFF.

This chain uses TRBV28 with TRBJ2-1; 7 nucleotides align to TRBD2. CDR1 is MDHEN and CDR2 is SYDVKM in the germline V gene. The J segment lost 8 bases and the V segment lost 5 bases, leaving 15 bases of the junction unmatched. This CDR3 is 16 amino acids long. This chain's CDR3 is CASSLGGRDYKDEQFF. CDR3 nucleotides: TGTGCCAGCAGTCTCGGAGGCCGGGACTACAAGGATGAGCAGTTCTTC. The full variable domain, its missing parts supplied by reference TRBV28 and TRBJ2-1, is DVKVTQSSRYLVKRTGEKVFLECVQDMDHENMFWYRQDPGLGLRLIYFSYDVKMKEKGDIPEGYSVSREKKERFSLILESASTNQTSMYLCASSLGGRDYKDEQFFGPGTRLTVL.

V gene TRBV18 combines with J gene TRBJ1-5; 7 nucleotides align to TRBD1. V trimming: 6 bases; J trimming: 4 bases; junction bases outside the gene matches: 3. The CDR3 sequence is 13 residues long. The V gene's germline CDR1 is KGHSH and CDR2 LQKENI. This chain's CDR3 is CASSRDRNQPQHF. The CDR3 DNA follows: TGTGCCAGCTCCCGGGACAGAAATCAGCCCCAGCATTTT.